This T cell receptor (beta chain) is from a study of control samples from healthy donors and cancer patients (TCRdb year 2020). On this clone: The antigen this receptor binds is unknown. No base qualities exist here, and no much larger clone lies one base off it.

The library was built by means of the immunoSEQ multiplex PCR assay. TCRdb obtained this table from immuneACCESS and retained in-frame rearrangements with V and J assigned. These tables miss some clones; where compared with another copy, unresolved V genes account for less than half of the shortfall, and the remainder is unexplained. This sample has approximately 220,000 clones in its table, and 85% to 95% of those were observed once. The ten largest make up approximately 1.5% of the sample. The germline ends are 19 bases apart after V is trimmed by 6 bases and J by 8 bases. As encoded in the germline V gene, CDR1 is SNHLY while CDR2 is FYNNEI. The CDR3 holds 15 amino acids from the cysteine to the phenylalanine. The read is trimmed to its CDR3 DNA, 45 bases read in frame from base 1.

This chain is built from TRBV2 and TRBJ1-4; the D gene remains uncertain. The specimen sequenced was blood. This receptor was identified in a man aged 50-60 years in good health. The base sequence is TGTGCCAGCAGAAAGGAGACGACGGGGTCCGAAAAACTGTTTTTT. Its protein reads: CASRKETTGSEKLFF.